This T cell receptor (beta chain) is drawn from a study of blood T cell repertoires in COVID-19. Repertoires were generated with immunoSEQ multiplex PCR, while TCRdb's copy carries only in-frame clones and drops some. The sample lists 160,000 or so clones; over 75% were seen once. The CDR3 is 15 residues long. V lost 1 base to trimming and J lost 9 bases; unmatched junction nucleotides: 7. CDR1 is SGHVS, CDR2 FQNEAQ, per germline. Sequenced material: peripheral blood. The sequence was obtained from a man aged 70-80 years who had recovered from COVID-19. V and J are TRBV7-8 and TRBJ1-5; TRBD1 matches 9 bases. CDR3 sequence: CASSLEDRGSRPQHF. CDR3 sequence (DNA): TGTGCCAGCAGCTTAGAGGACAGGGGCTCCCGGCCCCAGCATTTT.